One and the same sample provided the 28 T cell receptor beta chains below, sequenced in a study of response to subunit inactivated influenza vaccine (dated by TCRdb to 2016 to 2019). The time point label, read with the paper, signifies: approximately 40 days after influenza vaccine administration. The library was built by means of RT-PCR. TCRdb records Illumina HiSeq 2500 as the sequencer. The public reads were run again by TCRdb, first through fastp at Q25 and then through MiXCR, and only productive beta chains were kept. For every CDR3 protein sequence, its rows merge into one entry that carries the most common genes and DNA. A total of around 480,000 distinct CDR3 sequences appear in this sample, 9.5% to 12% of them only once. Together, the top ten hold more than 10% of the sample. Sequencing used PBMCs from blood, obtained 40 to 50 days after vaccination. These receptors all stem from a man between 45 and 60 years old who received an inactivated influenza vaccine. Donor details come from another sample of the same person, matched by shared clones.

V and J are TRBV11-2 and TRBJ2-7; D is possibly TRBD1 (6 bases). Looked up from germline, CDR1 is SGHAT and CDR2 is FQNNGV. The length of the CDR3 is 18 residues. V lost 5 bases and J 0 bases, leaving 23 bases between the germline ends. The CDR3: CASSLRRLTGDYSYEQYF. The CDR3 bases are TGTGCCAGCAGCCTCCGGCGCCTGACAGGTGACTACTCCTACGAGCAGTACTTC.

This chain uses TRBV5-1 with TRBJ2-2, with 7 bases matching TRBD2. The length of the CDR3 is 16 residues. CDR1 SGHRS and CDR2 YFSETQ come from the germline V gene. With V trimmed by 4 bases and J by 6 bases, 12 bases remained unmatched. Here the CDR3 DNA reads TGCGCCAGCAGCCCCGGGTGGACTAGGGCCCCCGGGGAGCTGTTTTTT. The encoded protein is CASSPGWTRAPGELFF. The full variable domain, with the rest looked up from reference TRBV5-1 and TRBJ2-2, is KAGVTQTPRYLIKTRGQQVTLSCSPISGHRSVSWYQQTPGQGLQFLFEYFSETQRNKGNFPGRFSGRQFSNSRSEMNVSTLELGDSALYLCASSPGWTRAPGELFFGEGSRLTVL.

This sequence joins TRBV10-3 and TRBJ2-7; D possibly corresponds to TRBD1 (5 bases). The germline CDR1 and CDR2 sequences are ENHRY and SYGVKD. V was pared by 3 bases and J by 2 bases, with 8 bases between. The CDR3 totals 13 residues. In DNA form, the CDR3 reads TGTGCCATCAGTGATGAGACAGCCTACGAGCAGTACTTC. Translated: CAISDETAYEQYF.

Only a few counts were recorded for this clonotype. J is TRBJ2-2 and V is TRBV28, with D possibly matching TRBD2 (6 bases). The CDR3 sequence is 16 residues long. CDR1 is MDHEN and CDR2 is SYDVKM in the germline V gene. The ends were cut back, 6 bases at V and 4 bases at J, with 18 bases in the middle. The CDR3 protein is CASSSSQLAITGELFF. In DNA, the CDR3 is TGTGCCAGCAGCTCCTCGCAACTAGCTATCACCGGGGAGCTGTTTTTT.

This clonotype was recorded at least ten times. The chain is built from TRBV10-3 and TRBJ2-5; 10 bases align to TRBD1. Germline-derived CDR1 and CDR2 are ENHRY and SYGVKD. V dropped 4 bases and J dropped 3; count of bases not matched to a gene: 2. The CDR3 is 14 residues long. CDR3 nucleotides: TGTGCCATCAGTGCCGGGACAGGGGAAGAGACCCAGTACTTC. It is translated as CAISAGTGEETQYF.

With regard to this clonotype: With a much larger clone just one base away, this may be a read error. Since no conserved phenylalanine or tryptophan closes the CDR3, a read error is the likely cause. The V and J genes are TRBV10-3 and TRBJ2-7; D gene unclear. The CDR3 length is 12 residues. CDR1 and CDR2 from the germline V gene are ENHRY and SYGVKD. V dropped 2 bases and J dropped 4 bases, with 6 bases sitting between them. DNA for the CDR3: TGTGCCATCAGTGAGCCACCTTACGAGCAGTACCTC. Its protein is CAISEPPYEQYL.

There are a few counts of this clonotype. The rearrangement joins TRBV9 to TRBJ2-2; 8 bases map to TRBD1. CDR1 SGDLS and CDR2 YYNGEE come from the germline V gene. CDR3 length: 15 amino acids. J gave up 3 bases and V 4 bases, and 5 bases lay outside the gene matches. The CDR3, as DNA: TGTGCCAGCAGCCCGCGGACAGGGCACACCGGGGAGCTGTTTTTT. Its protein is CASSPRTGHTGELFF. The full variable domain, with the rest looked up from reference TRBV9 and TRBJ2-2, is DSGVTQTPKHLITATGQRVTLRCSPRSGDLSVYWYQQSLDQGLQFLIQYYNGEERAKGNILERFSAQQFPDLHSELNLSSLELGDSALYFCASSPRTGHTGELFFGEGSRLTVL.

This clonotype was observed at least ten times. This chain connects TRBV9 to TRBJ2-1, with 7 positions matching TRBD2. The CDR3 runs to 15 residues. Germline CDR1 SGDLS, CDR2 YYNGEE. V dropped 3 bases and J dropped 2; count of bases not matched to a gene: 5. Written as DNA, the CDR3 is TGTGCCAGCAGCGATCGAGCGGGGCCCTACAATGAGCAGTTCTTC. This encodes CASSDRAGPYNEQFF.

This clonotype was counted a few times. The genes are TRBV20-1 and TRBJ2-7; TRBD1 matches 11 bases. The CDR3 has 14 residues. Germline V gene data show CDR1 as DFQATT and CDR2 as SNEGSKA (reference sequence). The trim removed 5 bases at V and 5 bases at J, leaving 8 bases unmatched. CDR3 nucleotide sequence: TGCAGTGCTCCTCAGGGGACAGGGGGAGACGAGCAGTACTTC. This codes for CSAPQGTGGDEQYF.

V is TRBV6-1 and J is TRBJ2-6, with 11 positions matching TRBD2. The length of the CDR3 is 17 residues. Germline CDR1 reads MNHNS; CDR2 reads SASEGT. J was trimmed by 3 bases and V by 9 bases; bases with no gene match: 10. Here the CDR3 reads CASTSGSLKGGANVLTF. DNA of the CDR3: TGTGCCAGTACTAGCGGGAGTCTAAAGGGTGGGGCCAACGTCCTGACTTTC.

This clonotype came up many times. The chain joins TRBV6-5 to TRBJ2-1; 8 bases map to TRBD1. Germline CDR1 reads MNHEY; CDR2 reads SVGAGI. The CDR3 covers 14 residues. V trimming: 1 base; J trimming: 10 bases; junction bases outside the gene matches: 6. Here the CDR3 DNA reads TGTGCCAGCAGTTACTTAGCGGACAGGGAAGAGCAGTTCTTC. Translation: CASSYLADREEQFF.

The CDR3 sequence is CASSPTLVGATYEQYF. In DNA, the CDR3 is TGTGCCAGCAGCCCTACTCTTGTGGGGGCCACCTACGAGCAGTACTTC. The J gene is TRBJ2-7, the V gene TRBV7-6, with a weak D call TRBD1 (6 bases). Germline loops: CDR1 SGHVS, CDR2 FNYEAQ. Trimming stripped 5 bases from V and 2 bases from J, with 19 bases between. The CDR3 sequence is 16 residues long.

This chain links TRBV12-3 or TRBV12-4 with TRBJ1-1; a possible D gene is TRBD1 (5 bases). The CDR3 is 13 residues long. Trimming shortened V by 2 bases and J by 5 bases, and 9 bases separated the two germline ends. The CDR3, as DNA: TGTGCCAGCAGTTTATGGGAGGGGACTGAAGCTTTCTTT. Its protein product is CASSLWEGTEAFF.

A word on this clonotype: Since the CDR3 does not end with the conserved phenylalanine or tryptophan, this likely comes from a read error. V is TRBV5-1 and J is TRBJ2-1; 10 bases fit TRBD1. J lost 4 bases, V lost 1 base, and 8 bases had no gene match. The CDR3 extends over 17 amino acids. Germline values: CDR1 SGHRS, CDR2 YFSETQ. In DNA, the CDR3 is TGCGCCAGCAGCTTGTTCTTTTTGGGACAGGGGTACAATGAGCAGTTCGTC. It translates to CASSLFFLGQGYNEQFV.

The DNA of the CDR3 is TGTGCCAGCAGCGCTACCCTCTGGACTAGCGGGGGGCACACAGATACGCAGTATTTT. Amino acid sequence: CASSATLWTSGGHTDTQYF. The V gene is TRBV11-1, the J gene TRBJ2-3, with 14 bases identical to TRBD2. The CDR3 is 19 amino acids. Germline CDR1 SGHAT, CDR2 FQDESV (reference sequence). V shed 5 bases and J 2 bases; nucleotides not matched to a gene: 12.

The rearrangement links TRBV20-1 to TRBJ2-3; TRBD2 matches 7 bases. CDR3 length: 13 residues. CDR1 and CDR2 (germline): DFQATT, SNEGSKA (reference sequence). V lost 6 bases, J lost 4 bases, and 7 bases stayed unmatched. In nucleotides, the CDR3 is TGCAGTGCGGAGCGGGGTCAGGCAGATACGCAGTATTTT. It codes for CSAERGQADTQYF.

This clonotype occurred many times. The J gene is TRBJ2-3, the V gene TRBV5-1; TRBD2 aligns across 11 bases. The CDR3 is 17 residues long. CDR1 and CDR2 from the germline V gene are SGHRS and YFSETQ. The junction had 10 bases not matched to a gene; V was cut back by 4 bases and J by 3 bases. The CDR3 coding sequence is TGCGCCAGCAGCCCCCCACTAGCGGGGGTCGGAACAGATACGCAGTATTTT. Translating gives CASSPPLAGVGTDTQYF.

J is TRBJ2-3 and V is TRBV7-2; 8 bases agree with TRBD1. Germline trimming cut 5 bases from V and 3 bases from J; bases unmatched to any gene: 7. CDR3 size: 15 residues. Germline lookup yields CDR1 SGHTA and CDR2 FQGNSA. The CDR3 loop reads CASSPRTGMTDTQYF. The CDR3 coding sequence is TGTGCCAGCAGCCCAAGGACAGGGATGACAGATACGCAGTATTTT.

The chain employs TRBV12-3 or TRBV12-4 and TRBJ2-2; D not resolved. With 2 bases removed from V and 6 bases from J, the gap between germline ends came to 10 bases. There are 14 residues in the CDR3. The CDR3 DNA follows: TGTGCCAGCAGTTTATCGGCCCAAGCCGGGGAGCTGTTTTTT. Amino acid sequence: CASSLSAQAGELFF.

This clonotype was counted ten times or more. V and J are TRBV3-1 and TRBJ2-7; 7 positions agree with TRBD2. The germline V gene has CDR1 LGHDT and CDR2 YNNKEL (reference sequence). Unmatched junction bases numbered 6, after V lost 4 bases and J lost 3 bases. This CDR3 is built from 14 residues. DNA of the CDR3: TGTGCCAGCAGCCCAGGACTAGTTGGCTACGAGCAGTACTTC. It translates to CASSPGLVGYEQYF.

This chain's CDR3 is CASTPGRGGYEQYF. In DNA, the CDR3 is TGTGCCAGCACCCCTGGAAGGGGAGGGTACGAGCAGTACTTC. The V and J genes are TRBV28 and TRBJ2-7; TRBD2 aligns across 7 bases. CDR3 length equals 14 residues. Trimming took 7 bases from V and 4 from J; bases not matched to a gene: 10. Germline CDR1 MDHEN, CDR2 SYDVKM.

This clonotype was found many times. This chain links TRBV20-1 with TRBJ1-1; possible D gene TRBD1, 5 bases. The CDR3 covers 13 residues. The ends were cut back, 6 bases at V and 4 bases at J, with 15 bases in the middle. Per germline, CDR1 DFQATT and CDR2 SNEGSKA (reference sequence). CDR3 in amino acids: CSAPRGGSTEAFF. The CDR3 DNA follows: TGCAGTGCCCCCCGCGGGGGGAGCACTGAAGCTTTCTTT.

There are a few counts of this clonotype. The J gene is TRBJ2-1, the V gene TRBV20-1; D gene ambiguous. Germline V gene lookup returns CDR1 DFQATT and CDR2 SNEGSKA (reference sequence). The CDR3 sequence is 12 residues long. Deletions cut 5 bases from V and 10 bases from J, with 15 bases between. In DNA, the CDR3 is TGCAGTGCTCCCCTCCGGGTGGAGGAGCAGTTCTTC. This translates into CSAPLRVEEQFF.

The sample holds a few counts of this clonotype. This chain joins TRBV6-5 and TRBJ2-7; 10 bases match TRBD1. This CDR3 has 16 amino acids. Germline V gene lookup returns CDR1 MNHEY and CDR2 SVGAGI. Trimming removed 1 base from V and 7 bases from J; junction bases left unmatched: 10. This CDR3 is CASSYFWDRGRGEQYF. The CDR3 coding sequence is TGTGCCAGCAGTTACTTCTGGGACAGGGGCAGGGGTGAGCAGTACTTC.

The chain has TRBV7-3 and TRBJ2-1, with TRBD1 matching over 9 bases. Germline CDR1 is SGHTA and CDR2 is FQGTGA. The CDR3 runs 13 residues. V trimming: 10 bases; J trimming: 4 bases; junction bases outside the gene matches: 5. The CDR3 here is CANPGTGYNEQFF. In DNA, the CDR3 is TGTGCCAACCCCGGGACAGGGTACAATGAGCAGTTCTTC.

This clonotype was observed a handful of times. The chain links TRBV6-5 to TRBJ2-5, with D unresolved. V lost 3 bases to trimming and J lost 4 bases, with 12 bases between them. Germline lookup yields CDR1 MNHEY and CDR2 SVGAGI. The CDR3 length is 14 residues. The CDR3 region is CASSYRQALETQYF. In DNA, the CDR3 is TGTGCCAGCAGTTATCGGCAGGCCCTAGAGACCCAGTACTTC.

This clonotype occurred many times. The chain recombines TRBV20-1 with TRBJ2-2; no reliable D call. The CDR3 spans 12 residues. Deletions cut 3 bases from V and 6 bases from J, with 8 bases between. Per germline, CDR1 DFQATT and CDR2 SNEGSKA (reference sequence). CDR3 loop: CSASRAPGELFF. The CDR3 nucleotides are TGCAGTGCTAGCCGTGCTCCCGGGGAGCTGTTTTTT.

At least ten counts were recorded for this clonotype. This sequence joins TRBV5-1 and TRBJ1-4; 7 bases align to TRBD1. Germline CDR1 is SGHRS and CDR2 is YFSETQ. This CDR3 is built from 15 residues. Losses at the gene ends were 0 bases for V and 5 bases for J; bases not matched to a gene: 4. CDR3 protein: CASSLVPGQNEKLFF. CDR3 DNA sequence: TGCGCCAGCAGCTTGGTTCCGGGACAGAATGAAAAACTGTTTTTT.